This note documents a single TCR beta chain sequence. CDR1 is MNHEY, CDR2 SVGEGT, per germline. Trimming took off 2 bases at V and 5 bases at J, with 7 bases between the two ends. The CDR3 extends over 12 amino acids. Sequenced by immunoSEQ multiplex PCR; TCRdb stores in-frame clones only, minus some. Of more than 70,000 clones listed, 85% were seen once; the top ten hold roughly 4%. The source of the sample is a study of blood T cell repertoires in COVID-19. Material for sequencing was peripheral blood. The receptor was isolated from a man between 60 and 75 years old with acute or convalescent COVID-19. The rearrangement joins TRBV6-2 or TRBV6-3 to TRBJ2-7, with D hard to call. CDR3 residues: CASSYNLDEQYF. CDR3 sequence (DNA): TGTGCCAGCAGTTACAATCTAGACGAGCAGTACTTC.